These 16 T cell receptor beta chains originate from one sample sequenced in a study of cytomegalovirus exposure and HLA in healthy donors. Amplification used 60 Vbeta primers and 13 Jbeta primers. The method was immunoSEQ multiplex PCR; TCRdb's version includes in-frame clones alone and lacks a portion of them. The data show over 110,000 clones, approximately 82% seen once. Specimen: PBMCs. These receptors were obtained from an older woman in good health and CMV-seropositive.

The rearrangement uses TRBV6-4 and TRBJ2-5; perhaps TRBD1 as D (8 bases). CDR1 and CDR2 from the germline V gene are MRHNA and SNTAGT. The ends were cut back, 6 bases at V and 0 bases at J, with 17 bases in the middle. The CDR3 is made up of 16 amino acids. The CDR3 spells CASRSTGGENQETQYF. The CDR3 bases are TGTGCCAGCAGGTCAACAGGGGGGGAGAACCAAGAGACCCAGTACTTC.

This chain joins TRBV27 and TRBJ2-1, with 7 bases aligning to TRBD2. The CDR3 length is 14 residues. Per the germline V gene, CDR1 is MNHEY and CDR2 is SMNVEV (reference sequence). The trim removed 3 bases at V and 2 bases at J, leaving 1 base unmatched. The CDR3 region has the DNA TGTGCCAGCAGTTTTGCGGGAGCCTACAATGAGCAGTTCTTC. It translates to CASSFAGAYNEQFF.

J is TRBJ1-2 and V is TRBV5-1, with 9 bases matching TRBD1. Germline CDR1 and CDR2: SGHRS and YFSETQ. The CDR3 has 14 amino acids. V shed 5 bases, J shed 3 bases, and the junction held 5 bases outside the gene matches. DNA of the CDR3: TGCGCCAGCAGTAGGGACAGGGCAGACTATGGCTACACCTTC. Amino acid sequence: CASSRDRADYGYTF. Full variable domain (missing parts from reference TRBV5-1 and TRBJ1-2): KAGVTQTPRYLIKTRGQQVTLSCSPISGHRSVSWYQQTPGQGLQFLFEYFSETQRNKGNFPGRFSGRQFSNSRSEMNVSTLELGDSALYLCASSRDRADYGYTFGSGTRLTVV.

The chain employs TRBV6-5 and TRBJ2-7; no definite D call. Germline lookup yields CDR1 MNHEY and CDR2 SVGAGI. The CDR3 loop spans 14 amino acids. V was pared by 0 bases and J by 2 bases, with 8 bases between. The CDR3 DNA sequence: TGTGCCAGCAGTTACTCTGAGGCCACCTACGAGCAGTACTTC. This codes for CASSYSEATYEQYF.

The chain recombines TRBV21-1 with TRBJ2-1; the D call in the table, TRBD2, was not verified against the DNA. TRBV21-1 counts as a pseudogene. The CDR3 consists of 16 residues. The CDR3 loop reads CASLTVLAGGKNEQFF. In DNA form, the CDR3 reads TGTGCCAGCCTCACAGTACTAGCGGGAGGTAAAAATGAGCAGTTCTTC.

The V call is TRBV6-6, the J call TRBJ1-1; TRBD1 might be the D (6 bases). CDR1 MNHNY and CDR2 SVGAGI come from the germline V gene (reference sequence). This CDR3 spans 15 amino acids. V was cut by 0 bases and J by 6 bases, with 14 bases left in between. The CDR3 DNA sequence: TGTGCCAGCAGTTACTCGAGTGGGGGCAGGGCTGAAGCTTTCTTT. The encoded protein is CASSYSSGGRAEAFF.

Turning to this clone: An end of the junction differs from the germline gene, which may be a read error. The chain combines TRBV7-2 with TRBJ2-3; D possibly corresponds to TRBD1 (6 bases). CDR1 and CDR2 from the germline V gene are SGHTA and FQGNSA. The CDR3 extends over 13 amino acids. CDR3 sequence reads: CASSVARGDTQYF. DNA of the CDR3: TGTGCCAGCAGCGTAGCTAGGGGGGATACGCAGTATTTT.

This clone has more than one count but fewer than ten. The chain employs TRBV6-1 and TRBJ1-4, with 12 bases fitting TRBD1. This CDR3 contains 14 residues. Germline CDR1 reads MNHNS; CDR2 reads SASEGT. Trimming at V came to 6 bases and at J to 8 bases, leaving 4 bases not matched to a gene. The CDR3 region has the DNA TGTGCCAGCAGGGGGACAGGGGGCGCGGAAAAACTGTTTTTT. This encodes CASRGTGGAEKLFF.

The gene calls are TRBV7-3 and TRBJ2-2; D ambiguous. Germline assignment: CDR1 SGHTA and CDR2 FQGTGA. The CDR3 sequence is 11 residues long. V was clipped by 4 bases and J by 7 bases, with 4 bases between them. CDR3 sequence reads: CASSSGGELFF. CDR3 DNA: TGTGCCAGCAGCTCCGGCGGGGAGCTGTTTTTT.

This clone was seen once. The sample carries other DNA sequences with the same CDR3. V is TRBV29-1 and J is TRBJ1-6; D uncertain. CDR3 size: 14 residues. V was trimmed by 0 bases and J by 5 bases, leaving 8 bases between them. Germline V gene lookup returns CDR1 SQVTM and CDR2 ANQGSEA. The CDR3 protein is CSVEDGGNNSPLHF. CDR3 coding DNA: TGCAGCGTTGAAGATGGAGGGAATAATTCACCCCTCCACTTT.

The gene calls are TRBV28 and TRBJ1-5; TRBD1 matches at 9 bases. The length of the CDR3 is 15 residues. Germline CDR1 is MDHEN and CDR2 is SYDVKM. V trimming: 6 bases; J trimming: 0 bases; junction bases outside the gene matches: 3. DNA of the CDR3: TGTGCCAGCAGCAGACAGGGGGGTAGCAATCAGCCCCAGCATTTT. This codes for CASSRQGGSNQPQHF.

This clone showed up just a few times. The chain joins TRBV27 to TRBJ2-7, with 10 nucleotides matching TRBD1. Per the germline V gene, CDR1 is MNHEY and CDR2 is SMNVEV (reference sequence). V lost 6 bases, J lost 5 bases, and 19 bases stayed unmatched. CDR3 length: 18 residues. The CDR3 sequence: CASSFTRLPGQGIHEQYF. CDR3 in DNA: TGTGCCAGCAGCTTTACTCGACTTCCGGGACAGGGGATCCACGAGCAGTACTTC.

In DNA form, the CDR3 reads TGTGCCAGCAGCTTAACTAGCGGGGGGTACAATGAGCAGTTCTTC. This sequence encodes CASSLTSGGYNEQFF. The rearrangement uses TRBV5-4 and TRBJ2-1; 12 nucleotides align to TRBD2. This CDR3 region has 15 residues. Germline-derived CDR1 and CDR2 are SGHNT and YYREEE (reference sequence). V shed 2 bases, J shed 4 bases, and the junction held 1 base outside the gene matches.

The V call is TRBV7-3, the J call TRBJ1-5; possible D gene TRBD1, 5 bases. The CDR3 spans 16 residues. The V gene's germline CDR1 is SGHTA and CDR2 FQGTGA. V was shortened by 5 bases and J by 0 bases, with 14 bases between the two germline ends. The CDR3 DNA reads TGTGCCAGCAGCCCACCCCAGGGACTTAGCAATCAGCCCCAGCATTTT. As protein: CASSPPQGLSNQPQHF.

The chain combines TRBV7-2 with TRBJ2-7; 13 positions agree with TRBD2. CDR3 length: 14 residues. The V gene's germline CDR1 is SGHTA and CDR2 FQGNSA. The V and J ends lost 5 bases and 5 bases, in that order; junction bases with no gene match: 3. The CDR3 region is CASSPGTSGNEQYF. DNA of the CDR3: TGTGCCAGCAGCCCCGGGACTAGCGGGAACGAGCAGTACTTC.

The chain links TRBV28 to TRBJ1-4; possible D gene TRBD1, 6 bases. The CDR3 has 15 residues. Trimming pared 2 bases from V and 0 bases from J, leaving 7 bases between. Germline values: CDR1 MDHEN, CDR2 SYDVKM. The chain's CDR3 is CASSLTGTTNEKLFF. CDR3 nucleotide sequence: TGTGCCAGCAGTTTAACAGGGACAACTAATGAAAAACTGTTTTTT. Looking up the rest from reference TRBV28 and TRBJ1-4 gives the full variable domain: DVKVTQSSRYLVKRTGEKVFLECVQDMDHENMFWYRQDPGLGLRLIYFSYDVKMKEKGDIPEGYSVSREKKERFSLILESASTNQTSMYLCASSLTGTTNEKLFFGSGTQLSVL.